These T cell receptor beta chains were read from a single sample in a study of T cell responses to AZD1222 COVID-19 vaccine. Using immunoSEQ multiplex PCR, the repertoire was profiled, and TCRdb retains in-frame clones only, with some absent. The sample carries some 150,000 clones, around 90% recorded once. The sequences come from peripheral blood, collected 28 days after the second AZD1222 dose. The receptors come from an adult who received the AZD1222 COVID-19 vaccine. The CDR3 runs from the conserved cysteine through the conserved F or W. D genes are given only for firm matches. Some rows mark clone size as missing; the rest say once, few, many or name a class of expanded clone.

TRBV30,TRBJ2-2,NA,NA,CAWSPSWELFF,TGTGCCTGGAGTCCCTCATGGGAGCTGTTTTTT
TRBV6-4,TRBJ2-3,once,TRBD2,CASSPSGGTDTQYF,TGTGCCAGCAGTCCTAGCGGGGGCACAGATACGCAGTATTTT
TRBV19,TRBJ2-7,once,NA,CASSIRGRTYEQYF,TGTGCCAGTAGTATTAGGGGCAGAACCTACGAGCAGTACTTC
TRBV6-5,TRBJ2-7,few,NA,CASSVGRAYEQYF,TGTGCCAGCAGCGTTGGTAGGGCCTACGAGCAGTACTTC
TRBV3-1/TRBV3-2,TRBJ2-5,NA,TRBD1,CASSSWDRQQETQYF,TGTGCCAGCAGCTCGTGGGACAGGCAACAAGAGACCCAGTACTTC
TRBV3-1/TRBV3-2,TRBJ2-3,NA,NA,CASSGRAEGLTDTQYF,TGTGCCAGCAGCGGACGCGCGGAGGGCTTGACAGATACGCAGTATTTT
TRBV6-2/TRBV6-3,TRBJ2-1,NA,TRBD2,CASSYPSRPSGVNEQFF,TGTGCCAGCAGTTACCCCTCGCGGCCTAGCGGGGTTAATGAGCAGTTCTTC
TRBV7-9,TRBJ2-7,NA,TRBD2,CASSSREGPYEQYF,TGTGCCAGCAGCTCGCGGGAGGGCCCCTACGAGCAGTACTTC
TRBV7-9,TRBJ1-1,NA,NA,CASSLQNTEAFF,TGTGCCAGCAGCTTACAGAACACTGAAGCTTTCTTT
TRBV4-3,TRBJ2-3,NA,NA,CASSPQLRDTQYF,TGCGCCAGCAGCCCCCAGCTGAGGGATACGCAGTATTTT
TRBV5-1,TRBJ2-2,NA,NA,CASNLERAGELFF,TGCGCCAGCAACCTCGAGCGGGCCGGGGAGCTGTTTTTT
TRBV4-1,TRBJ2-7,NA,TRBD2,CASSRKTSGNFTSYEQYF,TGCGCCAGCAGCCGAAAGACTAGCGGGAATTTCACCTCCTACGAGCAGTACTTC
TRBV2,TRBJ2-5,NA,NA,CASGGTTQETQYF,TGTGCCAGCGGCGGAACAACCCAAGAGACCCAGTACTTC
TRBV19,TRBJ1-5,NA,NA,CASSIDGPQHF,TGTGCCAGTAGTATTGACGGGCCCCAGCATTTT
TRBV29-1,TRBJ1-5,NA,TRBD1,CSVAGTDSNQPQHF,TGCAGCGTTGCCGGGACAGATAGCAATCAGCCCCAGCATTTT
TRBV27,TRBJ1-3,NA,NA,CASRQNSGNTIYF,TGTGCCAGCAGGCAGAACTCTGGAAACACCATATATTTT
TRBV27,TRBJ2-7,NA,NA,CASSSRANSHEYF,TGTGCCAGCAGTTCCCGGGCCAACTCGCACGAGTACTTC
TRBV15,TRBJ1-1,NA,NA,CATSRDNLGGTEAFF,TGTGCCACCAGCAGAGATAATTTGGGGGGTACTGAAGCTTTCTTT
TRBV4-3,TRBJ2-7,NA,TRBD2,CASSQEVAGGFPYEQYF,TGCGCCAGCAGCCAAGAAGTAGCGGGAGGATTTCCGTACGAGCAGTACTTC
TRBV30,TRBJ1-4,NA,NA,CAWSVGGNEKLFF,TGTGCCTGGAGTGTAGGTGGTAATGAAAAACTGTTTTTT
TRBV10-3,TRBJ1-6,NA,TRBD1,CAISAGTGDSPLHF,TGTGCCATCAGCGCCGGGACAGGGGATTCACCCCTCCACTTT
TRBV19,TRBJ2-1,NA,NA,CASSFVSGNEQFF,TGTGCCAGTAGTTTCGTGTCGGGGAATGAGCAGTTCTTC
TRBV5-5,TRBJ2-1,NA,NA,CASSLDLNEQFF,TGTGCCAGCAGCTTGGACCTCAATGAGCAGTTCTTC
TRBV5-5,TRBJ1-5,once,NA,CASSSRENQPQHF,TGTGCCAGCAGCTCGCGGGAGAATCAGCCCCAGCATTTT
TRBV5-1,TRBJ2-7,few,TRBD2,CASSLRLAGTYEQYF,TGCGCCAGCAGCTTAAGACTAGCGGGAACCTACGAGCAGTACTTC
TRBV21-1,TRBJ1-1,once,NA,CASSKRGSRKYMNTEAFF,TGTGCCAGCAGCAAAAGGGGATCCCGGAAGTACATGAACACTGAAGCTTTCTTT
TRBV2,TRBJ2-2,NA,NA,CASRVSNTGELFF,TGTGCCAGCAGGGTGTCGAACACCGGGGAGCTGTTTTTT
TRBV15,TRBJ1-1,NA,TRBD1,CATSKAGGNTEAFF,TGTGCCACCAGCAAAGCAGGGGGGAACACTGAAGCTTTCTTT
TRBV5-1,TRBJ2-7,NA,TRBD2,CASSLALAGNYEQYF,TGCGCCAGCAGCTTGGCTCTAGCGGGCAACTACGAGCAGTACTTC
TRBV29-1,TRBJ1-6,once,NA,CSVTTGPETNSPLHF,TGCAGCGTAACGACAGGCCCTGAGACTAATTCACCCCTCCACTTT
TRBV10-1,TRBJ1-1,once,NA,CASRPTEGLNTEAFF,TGCGCCAGCAGACCGACAGAGGGATTGAACACTGAAGCTTTCTTT
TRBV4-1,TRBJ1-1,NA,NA,CASSQGLARRVGTEAFF,TGCGCCAGCAGCCAAGGTCTGGCCCGACGTGTGGGCACTGAAGCTTTCTTT
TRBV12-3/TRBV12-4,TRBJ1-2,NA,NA,CASSLMTDGYTF,TGTGCCAGCAGTTTAATGACGGATGGCTACACCTTC
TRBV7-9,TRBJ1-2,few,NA,CASSPEDGRGYGYTF,TGTGCCAGCAGCCCCGAGGACGGCCGAGGCTATGGCTACACCTTC
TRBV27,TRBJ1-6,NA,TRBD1,CASSPRRDRALSPLHF,TGTGCCAGCAGTCCACGCCGGGACAGGGCACTTTCACCCCTCCACTTT
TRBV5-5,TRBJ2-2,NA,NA,CARPHSYTGELFF,TGTGCCAGGCCGCATTCCTACACCGGGGAGCTGTTTTTT
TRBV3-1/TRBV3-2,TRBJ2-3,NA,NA,CASSLDGTDTQYF,TGTGCCAGCAGTCTGGACGGCACAGATACGCAGTATTTT
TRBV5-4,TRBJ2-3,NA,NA,CASSLASTDTQYF,TGTGCCAGCAGCTTGGCGAGCACAGATACGCAGTATTTT
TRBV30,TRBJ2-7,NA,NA,CAWSVRSSAYEQYF,TGTGCCTGGAGTGTACGGAGTAGCGCCTACGAGCAGTACTTC
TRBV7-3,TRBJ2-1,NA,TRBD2,CASSLTAAGGNEQFF,TGTGCCAGCAGCTTAACGGCGGCGGGAGGCAATGAGCAGTTCTTC
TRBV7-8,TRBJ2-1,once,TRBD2,CASSRTSGEQFF,TGTGCCAGCAGCCGTACTAGCGGTGAGCAGTTCTTC
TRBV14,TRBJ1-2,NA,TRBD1,CASSQEHRARGHGGYTF,TGTGCCAGCAGCCAAGAGCATCGAGCGAGGGGGCATGGGGGCTACACCTTC
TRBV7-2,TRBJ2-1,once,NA,CASSLNSGSSYNEQFF,TGTGCCAGCAGCCTTAACAGTGGGAGCTCCTACAATGAGCAGTTCTTC
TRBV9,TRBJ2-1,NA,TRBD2,CASSTDGTSPRVQFF,TGTGCCAGCAGCACCGACGGGACTAGTCCTCGGGTGCAGTTCTTC
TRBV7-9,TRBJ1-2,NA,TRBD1,CASSDTGGHGYTF,TGTGCCAGCAGTGATACAGGGGGTCATGGCTACACCTTC
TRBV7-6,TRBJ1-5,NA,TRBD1,CASSLWDRGTQPQHF,TGTGCCAGCAGCTTATGGGACAGGGGTACCCAGCCCCAGCATTTT
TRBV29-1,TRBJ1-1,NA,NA,CSARRGWTEAFF,TGCAGCGCCCGGCGAGGATGGACTGAAGCTTTCTTT
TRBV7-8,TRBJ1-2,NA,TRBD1,CASSPTGQGNYGYTF,TGTGCCAGCAGCCCAACGGGACAGGGGAACTATGGCTACACCTTC
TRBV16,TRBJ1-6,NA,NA,CASSQAGDLNSPLHF,TGTGCCAGCAGCCAAGCTGGGGATCTCAATTCACCCCTCCACTTT
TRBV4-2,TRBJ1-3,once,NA,CASSQGVSSGNTIYF,TGTGCCAGCAGCCAAGGAGTAAGCTCTGGAAACACCATATATTTT
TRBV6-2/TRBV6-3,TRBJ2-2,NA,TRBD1,CASSLNNPTGAGELFF,TGTGCCAGCAGTCTAAACAACCCCACAGGGGCCGGGGAGCTGTTTTTT
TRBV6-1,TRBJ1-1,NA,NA,CASSEFAGYTEAFF,TGTGCCAGCAGTGAGTTTGCCGGATACACTGAAGCTTTCTTT
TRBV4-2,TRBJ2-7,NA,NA,CASSPHGSTSYEQYF,TGTGCCAGCAGCCCTCACGGGAGCACCTCCTACGAGCAGTACTTC
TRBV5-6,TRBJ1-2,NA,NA,CASSSPGWWGARGYTF,TGTGCCAGCAGCTCCCCCGGGTGGTGGGGGGCGAGGGGCTACACCTTC
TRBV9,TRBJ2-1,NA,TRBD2,CASSAQLAGGGSYNEQFF,TGTGCCAGCAGCGCTCAACTAGCGGGAGGGGGATCCTACAATGAGCAGTTCTTC
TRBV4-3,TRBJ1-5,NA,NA,CASSPSRFGNQPQHF,TGCGCCAGCAGCCCTTCACGGTTTGGCAATCAGCCCCAGCATTTT
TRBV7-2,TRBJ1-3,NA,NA,CASSPMSSGNTIYF,TGTGCCAGCAGCCCCATGAGCTCTGGAAACACCATATATTTT
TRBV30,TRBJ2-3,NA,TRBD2,CAWFGLAGPSSTDTQYF,TGTGCCTGGTTTGGACTAGCGGGCCCTTCTAGCACAGATACGCAGTATTTT
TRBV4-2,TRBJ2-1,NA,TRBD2,CASHRLAGVGEQFF,TGTGCCAGCCATCGACTAGCGGGAGTTGGGGAGCAGTTCTTC